Each of the 17 T cell receptor beta chains below was sequenced from the same sample in a study of cytomegalovirus exposure and HLA in healthy donors (TCRdb year 2017). Receptor amplification or capture employed the immunoSEQ multiplex PCR assay. For the multiplex PCR, a mixture combining 60 forward primers for TCR Vbeta segments and 13 reverse primers for TCR Jbeta segments was used. The clones in this table, taken by TCRdb from immuneACCESS, are in-frame only. Not every clone is retained; where verified, under half of the shortfall comes from an unresolved V gene, and the cause of the rest is unknown. This sample has about 93,000 clones in its table, and 80% of those were observed once. The ten largest account for about 6.8% of the sample. The specimen sequenced was PBMCs. All receptors come from a man younger than 45 in good health and CMV-seronegative.

This chain joins TRBV27 and TRBJ2-7; tentative D call: TRBD2 (6 bases). CDR3 length equals 13 residues. Germline V lookup: CDR1 MNHEY, CDR2 SMNVEV (reference sequence). V was cut by 2 bases and J by 8 bases, with 13 bases left in between. CDR3 in amino acids: CASSLEAGPKQYF. The CDR3 DNA sequence: TGTGCCAGCAGTTTAGAGGCGGGGCCGAAGCAGTACTTC.

The chain uses TRBV5-1 and TRBJ2-2, with D hard to call. The germline gives CDR1 SGHRS, CDR2 YFSETQ. This CDR3 has 16 residues. V was clipped by 0 bases and J by 6 bases, with 15 bases between them. The CDR3 region has the DNA TGCGCCAGCAGCTTGGGCGTAGTATTTGCACCCGGGGAGCTGTTTTTT. Protein: CASSLGVVFAPGELFF.

The chain uses TRBV5-1 and TRBJ2-7; 7 nucleotides line up with TRBD1. This CDR3 spans 14 amino acids. V dropped 2 bases and J dropped 6; count of bases not matched to a gene: 8. From germline, CDR1 is SGHRS and CDR2 YFSETQ. CDR3 in DNA: TGCGCCAGCAGCTTCACTAGGGGGCCGGGCGAGCAGTACTTC. As protein: CASSFTRGPGEQYF.

The gene calls are TRBV30 and TRBJ2-5; D is possibly TRBD1 (7 bases). CDR1 and CDR2 from the germline V gene are GTSNPN and SVGIG (reference sequence). The CDR3 is 15 residues long. The V end was cut by 5 bases, the J end by 3 bases, with 19 bases between. The CDR3 DNA follows: TGTGCCTGGGTTGGCGGGACAGCCAAAAAAGAGACCCAGTACTTC. Translating it yields CAWVGGTAKKETQYF.

The V call is TRBV6-4, the J call TRBJ2-3, with 10 nucleotides matching TRBD2. The CDR3 runs to 15 residues. The trim removed 3 bases at V and 4 bases at J, leaving 4 bases unmatched. Germline V CDR1 and CDR2: MRHNA, SNTAGT. The CDR3 sequence is CASSEETSGADTQYF. The CDR3 DNA reads TGTGCCAGCAGTGAGGAAACTAGCGGGGCAGATACGCAGTATTTT.

The chain combines TRBV5-8 with TRBJ2-3; a possible D gene is TRBD2 (6 bases). Trimming stripped 0 bases from V and 2 bases from J, with 10 bases between. CDR1 SGHTS and CDR2 YDEGEE come from the germline V gene. The length of the CDR3 is 15 residues. The CDR3 here is CASSLAAGYTDTQYF. DNA of the CDR3: TGTGCCAGCAGCTTGGCCGCGGGGTACACAGATACGCAGTATTTT.

The rearrangement links TRBV5-1 to TRBJ1-1; D remains ambiguous. The CDR3 length is 14 residues. CDR1 and CDR2 from the germline V gene are SGHRS and YFSETQ. The V end was cut by 4 bases, the J end by 1 base, with 11 bases between. The CDR3 DNA sequence: TGCGCCAGCAGCGGGCAGATGACGAACACTGAAGCTTTCTTT. It codes for CASSGQMTNTEAFF.

This chain links TRBV11-2 with TRBJ2-6; no clear D. This CDR3 has 16 amino acids. V was pared by 1 base and J by 6 bases, with 13 bases between. Looked up from germline, CDR1 is SGHAT and CDR2 is FQNNGV. CDR3 in amino acids: CASSLGGSLVANVLTF. CDR3 in DNA: TGTGCCAGCAGCTTAGGAGGCAGCTTGGTGGCCAACGTCCTGACTTTC.

The chain carries TRBV30 and TRBJ1-1; 8 bases agree with TRBD1. Trimming at V came to 2 bases and at J to 4 bases, leaving 6 bases not matched to a gene. Germline V lookup: CDR1 GTSNPN, CDR2 SVGIG (reference sequence). The CDR3 totals 14 residues. The CDR3 loop is CAWSLRGRTTEAFF. In nucleotides, the CDR3 is TGTGCCTGGAGTCTCAGGGGGCGAACCACTGAAGCTTTCTTT.

V is TRBV10-1 and J is TRBJ1-1; D gene unclear. V gave up 4 bases and J gave up 0 bases, with 6 bases separating them. CDR3 length: 13 residues. The germline CDR1 and CDR2 sequences are WNHNN and SYGVQD (reference sequence). CDR3 protein: CASSVTVNTEAFF. Here the CDR3 DNA reads TGCGCCAGCAGTGTTACAGTGAACACTGAAGCTTTCTTT.

V usage is TRBV5-4 and J usage is TRBJ1-1; TRBD1 matches at 8 bases. Germline lookup yields CDR1 SGHNT and CDR2 YYREEE (reference sequence). Trimming at V came to 4 bases and at J to 4 bases, leaving 12 bases not matched to a gene. There are 16 residues in the CDR3. The CDR3, as DNA: TGTGCCAGCAGCGCAGGGGGCGCGTTGCTAGGCACTGAAGCTTTCTTT. Its protein is CASSAGGALLGTEAFF.

This clone was detected only once. This chain links TRBV27 with TRBJ2-7; 7 bases map to TRBD1. V shed 4 bases and J 6 bases; nucleotides not matched to a gene: 3. This CDR3 comprises 12 residues. Germline CDR1 and CDR2: MNHEY and SMNVEV (reference sequence). This chain's CDR3 is CASSSDRVEQYF. The CDR3 bases are TGTGCCAGCAGTTCCGACAGGGTCGAGCAGTACTTC.

V usage is TRBV5-6 and J usage is TRBJ1-2; 9 bases fit TRBD1. Germline assignment: CDR1 SGHDT and CDR2 YYEEEE. CDR3 length equals 16 residues. V lost 2 bases and J lost 7; bases outside the gene matches: 12. The CDR3 sequence: CASSFGPGQGRRGYTF. The DNA for the CDR3 is TGTGCCAGCAGCTTTGGTCCGGGACAGGGTCGCCGTGGCTACACCTTC.

The CDR3 DNA reads TGTGCCAGCAGCTTGGAGGGACAGACCTACGAGCAGTACTTC. Translated: CASSLEGQTYEQYF. This chain joins TRBV5-5 and TRBJ2-7; TRBD1 matches 7 bases. The CDR3 consists of 14 residues. V lost 0 bases and J lost 2; bases outside the gene matches: 2. Per germline, CDR1 SGHKS and CDR2 YYEKEE (reference sequence).

V usage is TRBV5-1 and J usage is TRBJ2-5, with D possibly matching TRBD2 (5 bases). V was clipped by 4 bases and J by 5 bases, with 18 bases between them. CDR3 length: 15 residues. The germline CDR1 and CDR2 sequences are SGHRS and YFSETQ. CDR3 in DNA: TGCGCCAGCAGCACAAGGACGGGGTGGGGTGAGACCCAGTACTTC. Amino acid sequence: CASSTRTGWGETQYF.

This clone was observed a single time. The CDR3 loop is CASSVGGGTSYEQYF. The CDR3 DNA reads as TGTGCCAGCAGCGTAGGGGGGGGAACTAGCTACGAGCAGTACTTC. The V gene is TRBV9, the J gene TRBJ2-7; 7 positions agree with TRBD2. The CDR3 is 15 residues long. The V and J ends lost 0 bases and 3 bases, in that order; junction bases with no gene match: 6. Germline-derived CDR1 and CDR2 are SGDLS and YYNGEE.

The rearrangement uses TRBV4-1 and TRBJ2-1; TRBD1 agrees at 8 bases. CDR1 and CDR2 from the germline V gene are MGHRA and YSYEKL. The CDR3 contains 14 residues. Trimming cost V 4 bases and J 8 bases; bases outside gene matches: 7. CDR3 in amino acids: CASSLRQGWDEQFF. Written as DNA, the CDR3 is TGCGCCAGCAGCCTAAGACAGGGGTGGGATGAGCAGTTCTTC.